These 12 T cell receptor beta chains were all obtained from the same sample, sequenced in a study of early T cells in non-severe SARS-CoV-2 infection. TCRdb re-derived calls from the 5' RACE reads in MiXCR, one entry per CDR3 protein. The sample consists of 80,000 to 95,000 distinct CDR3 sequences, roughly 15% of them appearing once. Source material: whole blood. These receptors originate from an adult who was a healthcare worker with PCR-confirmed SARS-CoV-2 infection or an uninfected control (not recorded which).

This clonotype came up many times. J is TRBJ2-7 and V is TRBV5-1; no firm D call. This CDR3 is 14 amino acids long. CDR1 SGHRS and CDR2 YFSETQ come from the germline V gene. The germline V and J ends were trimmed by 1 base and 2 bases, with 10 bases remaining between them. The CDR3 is CASSLTADAYEQYV. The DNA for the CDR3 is TGCGCCAGCAGCTTGACGGCCGACGCCTACGAGCAGTACGTC.

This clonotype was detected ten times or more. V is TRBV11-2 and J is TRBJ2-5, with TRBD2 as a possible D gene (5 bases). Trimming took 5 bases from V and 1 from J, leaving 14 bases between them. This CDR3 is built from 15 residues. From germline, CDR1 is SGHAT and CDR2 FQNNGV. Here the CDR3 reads CASSRWSGVQETQYF. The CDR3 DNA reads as TGTGCCAGCAGCAGATGGTCCGGGGTCCAAGAGACCCAGTACTTC.

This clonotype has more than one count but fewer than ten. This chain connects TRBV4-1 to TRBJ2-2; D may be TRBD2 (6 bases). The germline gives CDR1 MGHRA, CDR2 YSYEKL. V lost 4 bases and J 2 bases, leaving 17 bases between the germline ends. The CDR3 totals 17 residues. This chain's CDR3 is CASSPGLIQLNTGELFF. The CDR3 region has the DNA TGCGCCAGCAGCCCCGGACTAATCCAGCTTAACACCGGGGAGCTGTTTTTT.

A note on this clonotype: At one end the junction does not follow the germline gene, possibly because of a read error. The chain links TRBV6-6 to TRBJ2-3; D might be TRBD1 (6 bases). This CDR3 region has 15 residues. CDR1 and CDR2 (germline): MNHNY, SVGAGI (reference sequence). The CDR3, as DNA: TGTGCCAGCAGTTACTCGAACAAGAGGGGGACCCTCCAGGATTTT. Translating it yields CASSYSNKRGTLQDF.

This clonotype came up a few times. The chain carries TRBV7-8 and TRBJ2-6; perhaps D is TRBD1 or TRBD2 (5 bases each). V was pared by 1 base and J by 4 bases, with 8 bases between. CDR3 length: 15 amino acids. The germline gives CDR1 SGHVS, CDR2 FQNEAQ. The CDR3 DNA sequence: TGTGCCAGCAGCTTAGTAGGGGACGGGGCCAACGTCCTGACTTTC. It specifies CASSLVGDGANVLTF.

The DNA of the CDR3 is TGTGCCACCAGTGTGGAGGGATCGGGATCCGCCACTGAAGCTTTCTTT. It codes for CATSVEGSGSATEAFF. This sequence joins TRBV24-1 and TRBJ1-1; D is unresolved. Germline CDR1 reads KGHDR; CDR2 reads SFDVKD. V was pared by 5 bases and J by 4 bases, with 19 bases between. The CDR3 covers 16 residues.

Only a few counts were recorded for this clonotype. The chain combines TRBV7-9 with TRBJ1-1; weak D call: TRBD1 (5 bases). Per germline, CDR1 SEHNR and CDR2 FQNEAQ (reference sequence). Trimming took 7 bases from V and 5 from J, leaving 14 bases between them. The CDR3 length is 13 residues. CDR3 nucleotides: TGTGCCAGCACCATGGGAGGGGTGACTGAAGCTTTCTTT. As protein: CASTMGGVTEAFF. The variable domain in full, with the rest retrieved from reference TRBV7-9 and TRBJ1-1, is DTGVSQNPRHKITKRGQNVTFRCDPISEHNRLYWYRQTLGQGPEFLTYFQNEAQLEKSRLLSDRFSAERPKGSFSTLEIQRTEQGDSAMYLCASTMGGVTEAFFGQGTRLTVV.

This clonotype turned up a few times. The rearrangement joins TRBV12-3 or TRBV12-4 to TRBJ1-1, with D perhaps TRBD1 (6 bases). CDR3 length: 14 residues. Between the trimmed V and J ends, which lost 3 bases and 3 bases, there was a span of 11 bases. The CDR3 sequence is CASSLSGGYTEAFF. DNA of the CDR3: TGTGCCAGCAGTTTGTCTGGGGGCTACACTGAAGCTTTCTTT.

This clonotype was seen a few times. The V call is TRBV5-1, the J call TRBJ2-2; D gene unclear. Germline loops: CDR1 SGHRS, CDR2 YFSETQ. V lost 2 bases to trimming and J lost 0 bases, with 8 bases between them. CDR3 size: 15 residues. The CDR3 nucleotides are TGCGCCAGCAGCTTTTTCGGGCCGAACACCGGGGAGCTGTTTTTT. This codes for CASSFFGPNTGELFF. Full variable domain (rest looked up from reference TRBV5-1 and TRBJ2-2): KAGVTQTPRYLIKTRGQQVTLSCSPISGHRSVSWYQQTPGQGLQFLFEYFSETQRNKGNFPGRFSGRQFSNSRSEMNVSTLELGDSALYLCASSFFGPNTGELFFGEGSRLTVL.

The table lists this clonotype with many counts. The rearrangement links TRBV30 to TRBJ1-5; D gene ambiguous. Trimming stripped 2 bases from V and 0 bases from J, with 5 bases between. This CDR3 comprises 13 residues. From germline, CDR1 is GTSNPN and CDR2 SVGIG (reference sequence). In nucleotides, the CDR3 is TGTGCCTGGAGTAAGTCTAGCAATCAGCCCCAGCATTTT. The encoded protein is CAWSKSSNQPQHF.

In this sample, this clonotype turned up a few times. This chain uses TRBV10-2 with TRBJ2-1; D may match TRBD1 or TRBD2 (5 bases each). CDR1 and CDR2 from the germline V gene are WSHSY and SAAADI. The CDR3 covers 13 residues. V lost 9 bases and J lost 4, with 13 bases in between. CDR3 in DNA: TGCGCCAGTTCCGGGACGGGTTACAATGAGCAGTTCTTC. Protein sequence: CASSGTGYNEQFF.

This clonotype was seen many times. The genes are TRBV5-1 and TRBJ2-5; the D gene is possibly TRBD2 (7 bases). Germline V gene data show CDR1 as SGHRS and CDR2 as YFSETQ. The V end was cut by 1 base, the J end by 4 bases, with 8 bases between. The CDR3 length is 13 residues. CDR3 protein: CASSLRGAETQYF. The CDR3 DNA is TGCGCCAGCAGCTTGCGGGGGGCAGAGACCCAGTACTTC.